The 22 T cell receptor beta chains listed next were all sequenced from one sample in a study of shared clonotypes between healthy human individuals (dated by TCRdb to 2019 to 2021). Libraries were built with the immunoSEQ multiplex PCR assay. TCRdb obtained this table from immuneACCESS and retained in-frame rearrangements with V and J assigned. These tables miss some clones; where compared with another copy, unresolved V genes account for less than half of the shortfall, and the remainder is unexplained. Within this sample are over a million clones, with around 82% of them counted one time only. The ten largest clones capture 0.61% of the sample. The sequencing input was memory CD4+ T cells from PBMCs. The sample's cell subset or site label, decoded: CD45RA-negative fraction. The receptor source for this set is a man aged 18 to 30 in good health. Some clones in this sample may be carry-over from other donors' samples.

The CDR3 DNA follows: TGCAGCTACCGGGACTATACCTATGAGCAGTTCTTC. This codes for CSYRDYTYEQFF. The V call is TRBV29-1, the J call TRBJ2-1, with 7 bases identical to TRBD2. Germline-derived CDR1 and CDR2 are SQVTM and ANQGSEA. V was clipped by 8 bases and J by 8 bases; unmatched bases: 9. CDR3 length: 12 amino acids.

There are many counts of this clone. This sequence joins TRBV9 and TRBJ2-7, with TRBD2 as a possible D gene (7 bases). The V end was cut by 0 bases, the J end by 7 bases, with 17 bases between. The CDR3 loop spans 15 amino acids. The germline V gene encodes CDR1 SGDLS and CDR2 YYNGEE. Here the CDR3 DNA reads TGTGCCAGCAGCGTAGAGTCTAGCGGAGGGGGGGAGCAGTACTTC. As protein: CASSVESSGGGEQYF.

This sequence joins TRBV5-1 and TRBJ1-1, with a weak D call TRBD1 (5 bases). Germline CDR1 reads SGHRS; CDR2 reads YFSETQ. The V end lost 5 bases, the J end lost 0 bases, and 17 bases lay between the germline ends. The CDR3 spans 16 residues. The CDR3 sequence: CASRYLSGTMNTEAFF. CDR3 sequence (DNA): TGCGCCAGCAGATATTTGTCAGGGACTATGAACACTGAAGCTTTCTTT.

V gene TRBV7-2 combines with J gene TRBJ1-2; tentative D call: TRBD1 (6 bases). V gave up 3 bases and J gave up 7 bases, with 12 bases separating them. The CDR3 is made up of 13 amino acids. Germline V gene data show CDR1 as SGHTA and CDR2 as FQGNSA. This CDR3 reads CASSFGGWGGYTF. For the CDR3, the DNA is TGTGCCAGCAGCTTTGGGGGCTGGGGTGGCTACACCTTC.

As for this clone: The junction shows a germline mismatch at one end, possibly a read error. This specimen includes other DNA sequences encoding the same CDR3. The chain couples TRBV7-3 to TRBJ2-1; D is unresolved. Germline CDR1 and CDR2: SGHTA and FQGTGA. The CDR3 spans 14 residues. CDR3 in amino acids: CASSSGGSYNEQFF. CDR3 DNA: TGCGCCAGCAGTTCGGGTGGCAGCTACAATGAGCAGTTCTTC.

The chain links TRBV25-1 to TRBJ2-1; possibly TRBD1 or TRBD2 for D (6 bases each). Germline V gene data show CDR1 as MGHDK and CDR2 as SYGVNS. V was clipped by 3 bases and J by 6 bases, with 18 bases between them. The CDR3 is 16 residues long. This CDR3 reads CASSDLWGARVNEQFF. The CDR3 DNA sequence: TGTGCCAGCAGTGACCTATGGGGGGCTAGGGTCAATGAGCAGTTCTTC.

In the case of this clone: The identical CDR3 is also encoded by other nucleotide sequences in the sample. The gene calls are TRBV5-1 and TRBJ2-6; D unclear. The CDR3 is 15 amino acids. V lost 0 bases, J lost 1 base, and 5 bases lay in between. Per the germline V gene, CDR1 is SGHRS and CDR2 is YFSETQ. The CDR3 DNA sequence: TGCGCCAGCAGCTTGGGGCCTTCTGGGGCCAACGTCCTGACTTTC. Encoded protein: CASSLGPSGANVLTF.

The chain links TRBV6-1 to TRBJ1-2, with a tentative D call TRBD1 (6 bases). This CDR3 spans 13 amino acids. The V gene's germline CDR1 is MNHNS and CDR2 SASEGT. Trimming removed 3 bases at V and 4 bases at J, with 9 bases between. CDR3 coding DNA: TGTGCCAGCAGTGATGGGGGGGCCTATGGCTACACCTTC. It yields the protein CASSDGGAYGYTF.

The V call is TRBV7-9, the J call TRBJ1-1; a weak D match, TRBD1 (6 bases). CDR1 is SEHNR, CDR2 FQNEAQ, per germline (reference sequence). The ends were cut back, 5 bases at V and 1 base at J, with 11 bases in the middle. The CDR3 length is 14 residues. The CDR3 spells CASSKIQGNTEAFF. CDR3 nucleotide sequence: TGTGCCAGCAGCAAGATACAGGGGAACACTGAAGCTTTCTTT.

The chain carries TRBV14 and TRBJ2-7; D gene unclear. V lost 1 base and J lost 0, with 10 bases in between. Germline V lookup: CDR1 SGHDN, CDR2 FVKESK. The CDR3 consists of 15 residues. CDR3 bases: TGTGCCAGCAGCCAAGCGGGCACTTACTCCTACGAGCAGTACTTC. This encodes CASSQAGTYSYEQYF. Using reference TRBV14 and TRBJ2-7 for the parts outside the CDR3, the full variable domain is EAGVTQFPSHSVIEKGQTVTLRCDPISGHDNLYWYRRVMGKEIKFLLHFVKESKQDESGMPNNRFLAERTGGTYSTLKVQPAELEDSGVYFCASSQAGTYSYEQYFGPGTRLTVT.

The chain employs TRBV5-1 and TRBJ1-2; 7 bases align to TRBD1. The CDR3 spans 12 residues. Germline CDR1 reads SGHRS; CDR2 reads YFSETQ. J gave up 6 bases and V 4 bases, and 3 bases lay outside the gene matches. The CDR3 sequence is CASSPDRNGYTF. The CDR3 coding sequence is TGCGCCAGCAGCCCGGACAGGAATGGCTACACCTTC.

This chain links TRBV7-8 with TRBJ2-7; no firm D call. V shed 1 base and J shed 4 bases, with 14 bases lying between them. The CDR3 runs to 15 residues. From germline, CDR1 is SGHVS and CDR2 FQNEAQ. CDR3 nucleotides: TGTGCCAGCAGCTTAGAAGGAACCCGCAGGTACGAGCAGTACTTC. Translation gives CASSLEGTRRYEQYF. Looking up the rest from reference TRBV7-8 and TRBJ2-7 gives the full variable domain: GAGVSQSPRYKVAKRGQDVALRCDPISGHVSLFWYQQALGQGPEFLTYFQNEAQLDKSGLPSDRFFAERPEGSVSTLKIQRTQQEDSAVYLCASSLEGTRRYEQYFGPGTRLTVT.

The chain carries TRBV10-1 and TRBJ1-2; TRBD1 is a possible D gene (5 bases). The CDR3 is made up of 15 amino acids. The V gene lost 2 bases and the J gene lost 0 bases, with 10 bases spanning the gap. CDR1 is WNHNN and CDR2 is SYGVQD in the germline V gene (reference sequence). The CDR3 loop is CASSELDITNYGYTF. CDR3 sequence (DNA): TGCGCCAGCAGTGAGCTGGACATTACTAACTATGGCTACACCTTC.

The V and J genes are TRBV7-8 and TRBJ2-5; a weak D match, TRBD2 (6 bases). V was pared by 5 bases and J by 7 bases, with 20 bases between. CDR1 and CDR2 from the germline V gene are SGHVS and FQNEAQ. This CDR3 comprises 15 residues. DNA for the CDR3: TGTGCCAGCAGCCCCGTGGCTGGAACCGGGGGGACCCAGTACTTC. Protein product: CASSPVAGTGGTQYF.

The rearrangement joins TRBV4-2 to TRBJ1-4, with 8 bases matching TRBD1. Germline CDR1 and CDR2: LGHNA and YNFKEQ. This CDR3 contains 16 residues. Unmatched junction bases numbered 7, after V lost 3 bases and J lost 4 bases. CDR3 in amino acids: CASSQYTGGGNEKLFF. DNA of the CDR3: TGTGCCAGCAGCCAGTATACAGGGGGGGGTAATGAAAAACTGTTTTTT.

This clone was recorded only once. This chain joins TRBV6-6 and TRBJ2-5; no firm D call. Trimming stripped 4 bases from V and 5 bases from J, with 14 bases between. The CDR3 covers 14 residues. Looked up from germline, CDR1 is MNHNY and CDR2 is SVGAGI (reference sequence). CDR3 protein: CASSWAFVRETQYF. In nucleotides, the CDR3 is TGTGCCAGCAGTTGGGCTTTCGTGAGGGAGACCCAGTACTTC.

V and J are TRBV27 and TRBJ2-3; 8 positions match TRBD2. CDR1 is MNHEY, CDR2 SMNVEV, per germline (reference sequence). CDR3 size: 17 residues. The ends lost 3 bases at V and 2 bases at J; junction bases unmatched: 10. The CDR3 here is CASSLSGGDGYTDTQYF. The DNA for the CDR3 is TGTGCCAGCAGTTTGTCCGGGGGGGACGGATACACAGATACGCAGTATTTT.

This clone was picked up a small number of times. The chain is built from TRBV6-5 and TRBJ2-5, with D perhaps being TRBD1 or TRBD2 (5 bases each). Germline CDR1 and CDR2: MNHEY and SVGAGI. The germline V and J ends were trimmed by 5 bases and 5 bases, with 15 bases remaining between them. CDR3 length: 14 residues. The CDR3: CASSRLDGTETQYF. CDR3 coding DNA: TGTGCCAGCAGTCGATTGGACGGGACGGAGACCCAGTACTTC.

The chain joins TRBV2 to TRBJ2-3; the match to TRBD1 covers 10 bases. Germline loops: CDR1 SNHLY, CDR2 FYNNEI. The CDR3 totals 14 residues. After removal of 10 bases from V and 1 base from J, the junction contained 5 bases not matched to a gene. CDR3 in amino acids: CANKDRGGTDTQYF. The CDR3 DNA reads TGTGCCAACAAGGACAGGGGGGGCACAGATACGCAGTATTTT.

The V and J genes are TRBV19 and TRBJ1-1, with 7 bases that match TRBD1. CDR3 size: 15 residues. V gave up 4 bases and J gave up 0 bases; unmatched junction bases: 5. The germline gives CDR1 LNHDA, CDR2 SQIVND (reference sequence). The CDR3 region is CASSTDRIMNTEAFF. In nucleotides, the CDR3 is TGTGCCAGTAGTACGGACAGGATCATGAACACTGAAGCTTTCTTT.

The chain employs TRBV27 and TRBJ2-7; weak D call: TRBD2 (6 bases). The V and J ends lost 10 bases and 4 bases respectively, with 20 bases between them. Germline values: CDR1 MNHEY, CDR2 SMNVEV (reference sequence). This CDR3 region has 14 residues. The CDR3 nucleotides are TGTGCCACCTCCCCGGCAGGCGCGGGATACGAGCAGTACTTC. It encodes CATSPAGAGYEQYF.

The sample holds one count of this clone. The chain joins TRBV28 to TRBJ1-1; possible D gene TRBD1, 5 bases. CDR3 length: 12 amino acids. Germline values: CDR1 MDHEN, CDR2 SYDVKM. Trimming cost V 6 bases and J 3 bases, with 8 bases left between them. The CDR3 region has the DNA TGTGCCAGCAGCAGGGTTTACACTGAAGCTTTCTTT. The encoded protein is CASSRVYTEAFF.